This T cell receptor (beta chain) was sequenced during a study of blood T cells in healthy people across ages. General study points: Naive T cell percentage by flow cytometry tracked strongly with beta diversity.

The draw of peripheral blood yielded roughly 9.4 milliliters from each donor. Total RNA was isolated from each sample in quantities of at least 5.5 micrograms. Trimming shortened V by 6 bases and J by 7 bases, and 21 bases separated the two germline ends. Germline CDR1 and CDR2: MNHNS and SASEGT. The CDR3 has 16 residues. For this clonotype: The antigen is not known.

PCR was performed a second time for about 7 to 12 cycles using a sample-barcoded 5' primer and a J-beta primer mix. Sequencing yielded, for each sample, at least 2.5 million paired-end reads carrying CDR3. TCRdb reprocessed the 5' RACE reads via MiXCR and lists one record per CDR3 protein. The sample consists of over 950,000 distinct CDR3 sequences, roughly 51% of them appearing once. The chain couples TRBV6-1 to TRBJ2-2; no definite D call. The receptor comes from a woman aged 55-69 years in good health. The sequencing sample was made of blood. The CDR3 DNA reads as TGTGCCAGCAGGGACCCCGGCCTAGGGTGGAGCGGGGAGCTGTTTTTT. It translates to CASRDPGLGWSGELFF.